The 8 T cell receptor beta chains below all came from one sample that was sequenced in a study of blood T cells in healthy people across ages. Combining a sample-barcoded 5' primer with a J-beta primer mix, a second PCR ran for about 7 to 11 cycles. TCRdb fed the 5' RACE reads into MiXCR, producing one record per CDR3 protein. Of 750,000 to 950,000 distinct CDR3 sequences in the sample, roughly 25% are singletons; the top ten hold less than 3.5%. The same sample was also used in a study of T cells of mothers and their children.

Sequencing input: blood. All receptors come from a boy aged 5-17 years in good health.

The V gene is TRBV20-1, the J gene TRBJ2-1, with 8 bases aligning to TRBD1. The germline V gene has CDR1 DFQATT and CDR2 SNEGSKA (reference sequence). CDR3 length: 14 residues. J lost 4 bases, V lost 5 bases, and 7 bases had no gene match. The CDR3 coding sequence is TGCAGTGCTGACGGGACAGGCCTATACAATGAGCAGTTCTTC. Residues: CSADGTGLYNEQFF.

V is TRBV6-2 or TRBV6-3 and J is TRBJ1-5, with D perhaps TRBD1 (6 bases). Germline V gene data show CDR1 as MNHEY and CDR2 as SVGEGT. The CDR3 totals 16 residues. Trimming took 2 bases from V and 6 from J, leaving 17 bases between them. For the CDR3, the DNA is TGTGCCAGCAGTTACAGAGGGGCAGGGACAACTCAGCCCCAGCATTTT. Protein sequence: CASSYRGAGTTQPQHF.

Only a few counts were recorded for this clonotype. The V and J genes are TRBV27 and TRBJ2-1, with D possibly being TRBD2 (5 bases). The CDR3 runs 16 residues. Per the germline V gene, CDR1 is MNHEY and CDR2 is SMNVEV (reference sequence). Deletions cut 6 bases from V and 4 bases from J, with 19 bases between. The CDR3 region is CASRRKRAGNYNEQFF. DNA for the CDR3: TGTGCCAGCAGACGTAAAAGGGCCGGGAATTACAATGAGCAGTTCTTC.

This clonotype was counted a few times. The V call is TRBV2, the J call TRBJ2-5; 9 nucleotides agree with TRBD2. There are 15 residues in the CDR3. Germline trimming cut 7 bases from V and 1 base from J; bases unmatched to any gene: 7. Germline loops: CDR1 SNHLY, CDR2 FYNNEI. CDR3 amino acids: CASKGPSGAQETQYF. CDR3 bases: TGTGCCAGCAAGGGGCCTAGCGGGGCCCAAGAGACCCAGTACTTC. Variable domain in full (rest from reference TRBV2 and TRBJ2-5): EPEVTQTPSHQVTQMGQEVILRCVPISNHLYFYWYRQILGQKVEFLVSFYNNEISEKSEIFDDQFSVERPDGSNFTLKIRSTKLEDSAMYFCASKGPSGAQETQYFGPGTRLLVL.

A remark on this clonotype: Its ends do not fully match the called genes, so a read error is possible. V gene TRBV7-2 combines with J gene TRBJ2-1, with 7 bases aligning to TRBD2. Per the germline V gene, CDR1 is SGHTA and CDR2 is FQGNSA. CDR3 length equals 15 residues. The CDR3 DNA is TGTGCCAGCAGCTTAGTAACGGGAGGTTTGGGTGAGCAGTCCTTC. Encoded protein: CASSLVTGGLGEQSF.

In this sample, this clonotype turned up a few times. The chain is built from TRBV20-1 and TRBJ2-4, with D unresolved. The germline V and J ends were trimmed by 1 base and 1 base, with 20 bases remaining between them. The germline gives CDR1 DFQATT, CDR2 SNEGSKA (reference sequence). CDR3 length: 18 amino acids. The CDR3 nucleotides read TGCAGTGCTAGAGTTGAGACTGAGTACGGAAGGGCCAAAAACATTCAGTACTTC. Protein product: CSARVETEYGRAKNIQYF.

The chain joins TRBV10-1 to TRBJ2-3; D could derive from TRBD1 or TRBD2 (5 bases each). Trimming shortened V by 0 bases and J by 1 base, and 8 bases separated the two germline ends. Germline loops: CDR1 WNHNN, CDR2 SYGVQD (reference sequence). This CDR3 comprises 15 residues. In nucleotides, the CDR3 is TGCGCCAGCAGTGAGTCTAGGGGACGCACAGATACGCAGTATTTT. Translation: CASSESRGRTDTQYF.

This sequence joins TRBV20-1 and TRBJ1-2; no firm D call. The CDR3 runs to 12 residues. Trimming removed 6 bases at V and 6 bases at J, with 14 bases between. Per the germline V gene, CDR1 is DFQATT and CDR2 is SNEGSKA (reference sequence). The CDR3 DNA follows: TGCAGTGCCCCGAGAGGATACCATGGCTACACCTTC. It codes for CSAPRGYHGYTF.